The 25 T cell receptor beta chains listed next were all sequenced from one sample in a study of cytomegalovirus exposure and HLA in healthy donors. Use of 60 Vbeta and 13 Jbeta primers characterized the PCR. The method was immunoSEQ multiplex PCR; TCRdb's version includes in-frame clones alone and lacks a portion of them. The sample has some 13,000 clones; roughly 64% are singletons. Sequenced: PBMCs. The source of these receptors is a woman aged 45-65 years in good health and CMV-seropositive.

This chain connects TRBV4-1 to TRBJ1-1; D is possibly TRBD1 (5 bases). The CDR3 totals 16 residues. The ends were cut back, 0 bases at V and 0 bases at J, with 11 bases in the middle. Per germline, CDR1 MGHRA and CDR2 YSYEKL. This chain's CDR3 is CASSQDRGVLNTEAFF. In DNA form, the CDR3 reads TGCGCCAGCAGCCAAGATCGGGGGGTTCTGAACACTGAAGCTTTCTTT.

This CDR3 reads CSVGRAGGYTF. The CDR3 DNA sequence: TGCAGCGTTGGGAGGGCAGGTGGCTACACCTTC. The chain couples TRBV29-1 to TRBJ1-2; D uncertain. Germline V lookup: CDR1 SQVTM, CDR2 ANQGSEA. This CDR3 region has 11 residues. V was trimmed by 4 bases and J by 7 bases, leaving 10 bases between them.

This clone was detected a few times. The rearrangement joins TRBV7-9 to TRBJ1-1, with D possibly being TRBD1 (6 bases). This CDR3 is 13 amino acids long. Per the germline V gene, CDR1 is SEHNR and CDR2 is FQNEAQ (reference sequence). V was shortened by 4 bases and J by 2 bases, with 8 bases between the two germline ends. This CDR3 is CASSWGPNTEAFF. In nucleotides, the CDR3 is TGTGCCAGCAGCTGGGGGCCTAACACTGAAGCTTTCTTT.

This clone was observed a handful of times. The chain has TRBV4-2 and TRBJ2-1, with 7 nucleotides matching TRBD2. Trimming at V came to 4 bases and at J to 2 bases, leaving 5 bases not matched to a gene. CDR3 length: 15 amino acids. The germline gives CDR1 LGHNA, CDR2 YNFKEQ. The CDR3 DNA is TGTGCCAGCAGCCGGCTAGCGGAAGCCTACAATGAGCAGTTCTTC. Amino acids: CASSRLAEAYNEQFF.

There are a few counts of this clone. The chain recombines TRBV13 with TRBJ1-3, with D tentatively TRBD1 (5 bases). This CDR3 is 15 amino acids long. V lost 4 bases and J lost 3, with 13 bases in between. Germline CDR1 is PRHDT and CDR2 is FYEKMQ (reference sequence). CDR3 loop: CASSSREVVGNTIYF. In DNA, the CDR3 is TGTGCCAGCAGCTCCAGGGAGGTGGTTGGAAACACCATATATTTT.

This clone was picked up one time. The rearrangement joins TRBV4-1 to TRBJ2-7; 7 nucleotides align to TRBD1. Germline assignment: CDR1 MGHRA and CDR2 YSYEKL. This CDR3 comprises 16 residues. Trimming removed 0 bases from V and 3 bases from J; junction bases left unmatched: 8. The CDR3 bases are TGCGCCAGCAGCCAAGACACCCTGGGGACAGACTACGAGCAGTACTTC. This sequence encodes CASSQDTLGTDYEQYF.

This clone has only a few counts. V gene TRBV15 combines with J gene TRBJ1-4, with TRBD1 matching over 10 bases. The V gene end was trimmed by 5 bases and the J gene end by 12 bases; junction bases not matched to a gene: 6. Germline loops: CDR1 LNHNV, CDR2 YYDKDF (reference sequence). CDR3 size: 13 residues. CDR3 region: CATSAGTGEELFF. The CDR3 DNA reads as TGTGCCACCAGCGCTGGGACAGGGGAGGAACTGTTTTTT.

The CDR3 DNA follows: TGTGCCAGTAGTATAGTCGGGACCTACGAGCAGTACTTC. Protein sequence: CASSIVGTYEQYF. This chain uses TRBV19 with TRBJ2-7, with D possibly matching TRBD2 (5 bases). Trimming left V 1 base short and J 2 bases short, with 6 bases between. Germline assignment: CDR1 LNHDA and CDR2 SQIVND (reference sequence). CDR3 length: 13 residues.

This rearrangement joins TRBV7-8 to TRBJ2-1, with 10 bases lining up with TRBD1. From germline, CDR1 is SGHVS and CDR2 FQNEAQ. The CDR3 runs to 15 residues. With 4 bases clipped from V and 7 bases from J, the junction kept 7 bases outside the gene matches. Written as DNA, the CDR3 is TGTGCCAGCAGCTCCGGGACAGGGGTTTCGAATGAGCAGTTCTTC. Translation gives CASSSGTGVSNEQFF.

The V and J genes are TRBV29-1 and TRBJ1-2; 7 nucleotides align to TRBD1. CDR1 is SQVTM and CDR2 is ANQGSEA in the germline V gene. Trimming at V came to 6 bases and at J to 6 bases, leaving 13 bases not matched to a gene. The length of the CDR3 is 14 residues. The CDR3 DNA follows: TGCAGCGTGGAGGAGGGAACAGGGGTGAATGGCTACACCTTC. Its translation is CSVEEGTGVNGYTF.

The chain links TRBV6-5 to TRBJ1-1; perhaps TRBD1 as D (5 bases). The V gene lost 5 bases and the J gene lost 11 bases, with 18 bases spanning the gap. Germline lookup yields CDR1 MNHEY and CDR2 SVGAGI. The CDR3 length is 13 residues. CDR3 in DNA: TGTGCCAGCAGTCCGGGGGTTCGTACGATGGCTTTCTTT. Translation gives CASSPGVRTMAFF.

The chain combines TRBV29-1 with TRBJ2-7, with 7 bases lining up with TRBD1. There are 12 residues in the CDR3. The ends lost 6 bases at V and 2 bases at J; junction bases unmatched: 4. In germline, CDR1 is SQVTM, CDR2 ANQGSEA. In nucleotides, the CDR3 is TGCAGCGTGAGGGACAGCGCCTACGAGCAGTACTTC. Translation gives CSVRDSAYEQYF.

This chain uses TRBV29-1 with TRBJ2-3; TRBD2 matches at 9 bases. V gave up 3 bases and J gave up 6 bases; unmatched junction bases: 4. This CDR3 has 13 residues. Germline V lookup: CDR1 SQVTM, CDR2 ANQGSEA. The CDR3 spells CSVDPSGKDTQYF. CDR3 sequence (DNA): TGCAGCGTTGACCCTAGCGGGAAGGATACGCAGTATTTT.

The V call is TRBV15, the J call TRBJ1-2; D gene ambiguous. Germline V CDR1 and CDR2: LNHNV, YYDKDF (reference sequence). Trimming shortened V by 6 bases and J by 0 bases, and 11 bases separated the two germline ends. This CDR3 region has 14 residues. The CDR3 sequence is CATSAARSNYGYTF. CDR3 sequence (DNA): TGTGCCACCAGTGCGGCCCGCTCTAACTATGGCTACACCTTC.

The chain employs TRBV6-5 and TRBJ2-1, with TRBD2 as a possible D gene (6 bases). In germline, CDR1 is MNHEY, CDR2 SVGAGI. V was shortened by 7 bases and J by 0 bases, with 13 bases between the two germline ends. The CDR3 is 15 residues long. The CDR3 DNA reads as TGTGCCAGCAAGTTGTCTAGCGACTCCTACAATGAGCAGTTCTTC. This codes for CASKLSSDSYNEQFF.

The chain employs TRBV25-1 and TRBJ2-5; D might be TRBD2 (6 bases). This CDR3 is built from 13 residues. Germline V gene data show CDR1 as MGHDK and CDR2 as SYGVNS. V shed 3 bases and J shed 4 bases, with 9 bases lying between them. CDR3 region: CASSEGGGETQYF. The CDR3 nucleotides are TGTGCCAGCAGTGAGGGAGGAGGAGAGACCCAGTACTTC.

The DNA for the CDR3 is TGTGCCAGCAGCTTTCGGTCGACTGAAGCTTTCTTT. The encoded protein is CASSFRSTEAFF. This chain uses TRBV5-4 with TRBJ1-1, with no clear D. Germline CDR1 is SGHNT and CDR2 is YYREEE (reference sequence). CDR3 size: 12 residues. Trimming took 2 bases from V and 5 from J, leaving 7 bases between them.

This sequence joins TRBV10-3 and TRBJ2-7; 13 positions agree with TRBD2. Germline assignment: CDR1 ENHRY and CDR2 SYGVKD. There are 15 residues in the CDR3. Trimming took 3 bases from V and 2 from J; bases not matched to a gene: 1. The CDR3, as DNA: TGTGCCATCAGTGAAGGGACTAGCGGGGCCTACGAGCAGTACTTC. Translating gives CAISEGTSGAYEQYF.

The rearrangement uses TRBV28 and TRBJ2-3; 8 nucleotides agree with TRBD1. The J segment lost 4 bases and the V segment lost 5 bases, leaving 8 bases of the junction unmatched. Germline V gene sequence: CDR1 MDHEN, CDR2 SYDVKM. The CDR3 runs to 15 residues. Here the CDR3 DNA reads TGTGCCAGCAGTCGGACAGGGAGTGGGGCAGATACGCAGTATTTT. Translating gives CASSRTGSGADTQYF.

V is TRBV11-2 and J is TRBJ2-5; 9 bases are a match to TRBD2. This CDR3 region has 14 residues. Germline V gives CDR1 SGHAT, CDR2 FQNNGV. V trimming: 1 base; J trimming: 4 bases; junction bases outside the gene matches: 1. This CDR3 reads CASSLGTSAETQYF. As DNA, the CDR3 is TGTGCCAGCAGCTTAGGGACTAGCGCAGAGACCCAGTACTTC.

The V call is TRBV25-1, the J call TRBJ1-2, with 10 bases identical to TRBD1. The junction had 5 bases not matched to a gene; V was cut back by 3 bases and J by 4 bases. This CDR3 is 15 amino acids long. CDR1 and CDR2 (germline): MGHDK, SYGVNS. The CDR3 coding sequence is TGTGCCAGCAGTGACCGGGACAGGGGCAGCTATGGCTACACCTTC. Translation: CASSDRDRGSYGYTF.

V gene TRBV7-2 combines with J gene TRBJ1-2, with 9 bases that match TRBD1. The CDR3 extends over 19 amino acids. Germline V CDR1 and CDR2: SGHTA, FQGNSA. Unmatched junction bases numbered 20, after V lost 5 bases and J lost 4 bases. The CDR3 bases are TGTGCCAGCAGCCGACGGCTACAAACCAGGGACAGGGAGGGCTATGGCTACACCTTC. As protein: CASSRRLQTRDREGYGYTF.

The J gene is TRBJ1-2, the V gene TRBV6-5; 7 positions agree with TRBD1. Losses at the gene ends were 2 bases for V and 4 bases for J; bases not matched to a gene: 1. The CDR3 contains 13 residues. Germline CDR1 MNHEY, CDR2 SVGAGI. This CDR3 reads CASSYRTGYGYTF. CDR3 bases: TGTGCCAGCAGTTACAGGACAGGCTATGGCTACACCTTC.

The genes are TRBV6-1 and TRBJ1-2; the match to TRBD1 covers 8 bases. With 5 bases clipped from V and 8 bases from J, the junction kept 7 bases outside the gene matches. The CDR3 is 13 amino acids. Germline assignment: CDR1 MNHNS and CDR2 SASEGT. The CDR3 bases are TGTGCCAGCAGTCCTTCACAGGGGGACGGCTACACCTTC. It is translated as CASSPSQGDGYTF.

This clone was detected a few times. The chain combines TRBV7-9 with TRBJ2-7; D may be TRBD1 (5 bases). The CDR3 is 13 amino acids. Germline CDR1 SEHNR, CDR2 FQNEAQ (reference sequence). V was shortened by 9 bases and J by 3 bases, with 15 bases between the two germline ends. CDR3 nucleotides: TGTGCCAGTAGCCCCTCAGGGAACTACGAGCAGTACTTC. The encoded protein is CASSPSGNYEQYF.